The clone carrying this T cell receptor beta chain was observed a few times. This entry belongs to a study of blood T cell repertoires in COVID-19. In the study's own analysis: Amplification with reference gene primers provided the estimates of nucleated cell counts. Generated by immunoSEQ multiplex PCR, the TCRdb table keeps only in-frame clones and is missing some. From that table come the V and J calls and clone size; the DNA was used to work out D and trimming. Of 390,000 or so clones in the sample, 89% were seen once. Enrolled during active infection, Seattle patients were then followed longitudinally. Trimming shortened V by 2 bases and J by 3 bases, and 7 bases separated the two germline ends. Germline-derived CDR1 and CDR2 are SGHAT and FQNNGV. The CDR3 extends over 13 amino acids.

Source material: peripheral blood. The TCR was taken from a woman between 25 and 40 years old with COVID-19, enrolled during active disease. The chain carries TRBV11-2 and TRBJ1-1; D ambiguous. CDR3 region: CASSLKPDTEAFF. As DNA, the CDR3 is TGTGCCAGCAGCTTAAAACCGGACACTGAAGCTTTCTTT.